This T cell receptor (beta chain) emerged from a study of cytomegalovirus exposure and HLA in healthy donors. Study-level results: Three chains linked to CMV were shown in vitro to be specific for CMV antigens.

Trimming pared 4 bases from V and 0 bases from J, leaving 6 bases between. The length of the CDR3 is 14 residues. The germline V gene encodes CDR1 LNHDA and CDR2 SQIVND (reference sequence). Concerning this clone: What it binds is unknown.

PCR primers comprised 60 Vbeta and 13 Jbeta primers. Authors' analysis steps: In a later analysis, of 70 million to 85 million unique beta chains, 9 million to 11 million appeared in at least two donors. Some clones are missing from TCRdb's copy, which holds only in-frame ones; the method was immunoSEQ multiplex PCR. V and J calls and clone size are copied from that table; D and trimming were computed from the DNA. The data hold some 130,000 clones, with 83% observed a single time. This clonotype originated in a girl aged 2 to 10 in good health and CMV-seronegative. The rearrangement links TRBV19 to TRBJ2-2; D gene uncertain. Sequenced sample: PBMCs. This CDR3 is CASSTQTNTGELFF. The CDR3 DNA reads TGTGCCAGTAGTACCCAGACGAACACCGGGGAGCTGTTTTTT.